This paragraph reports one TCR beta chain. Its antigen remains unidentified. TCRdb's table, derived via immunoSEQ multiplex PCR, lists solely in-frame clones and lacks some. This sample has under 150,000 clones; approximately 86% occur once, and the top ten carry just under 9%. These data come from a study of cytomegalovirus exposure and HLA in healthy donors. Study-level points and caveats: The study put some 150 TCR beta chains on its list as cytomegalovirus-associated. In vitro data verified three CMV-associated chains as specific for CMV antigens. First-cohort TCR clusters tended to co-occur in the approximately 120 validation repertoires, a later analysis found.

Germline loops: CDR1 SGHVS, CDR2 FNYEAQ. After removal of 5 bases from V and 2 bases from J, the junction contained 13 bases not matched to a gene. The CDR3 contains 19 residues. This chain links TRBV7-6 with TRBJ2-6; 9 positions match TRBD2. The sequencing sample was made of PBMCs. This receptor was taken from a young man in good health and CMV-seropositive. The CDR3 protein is CASSEITGLAGPGANVLTF. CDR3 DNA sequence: TGTGCCAGCAGCGAAATTACCGGGCTAGCGGGACCTGGGGCCAACGTCCTGACTTTC.